The following is a T cell receptor beta chain sequence with its context. The antigen is unknown. These data originate in a study of T cell responses to AZD1222 COVID-19 vaccine. Data came from immunoSEQ multiplex PCR; TCRdb stores just in-frame clones and leaves some out. This sample yields tens of thousands of clones, of which roughly nine tenths are seen a single time; less than 5% belongs to the top ten. Broader study findings: Spike-specific TCR breadth and depth grew following two AZD1222 doses. There were vaccine-associated CD4 TCRs across spike, dominant at 160-218 and 743-854.

Trimming took 4 bases from V and 1 from J; bases not matched to a gene: 2. CDR1 is SGHTS, CDR2 YDEGEE, per germline. CDR3 size: 14 residues. This sequence originates from an adult who received the AZD1222 COVID-19 vaccine. The sample consisted of peripheral blood, taken 28 days after the second AZD1222 dose. This rearrangement joins TRBV5-8 to TRBJ2-5, with 9 bases that match TRBD1. The CDR3 nucleotides read TGTGCCAGCAGCCGGGGACAGGGCCAAGAGACCCAGTACTTC. Protein sequence: CASSRGQGQETQYF.